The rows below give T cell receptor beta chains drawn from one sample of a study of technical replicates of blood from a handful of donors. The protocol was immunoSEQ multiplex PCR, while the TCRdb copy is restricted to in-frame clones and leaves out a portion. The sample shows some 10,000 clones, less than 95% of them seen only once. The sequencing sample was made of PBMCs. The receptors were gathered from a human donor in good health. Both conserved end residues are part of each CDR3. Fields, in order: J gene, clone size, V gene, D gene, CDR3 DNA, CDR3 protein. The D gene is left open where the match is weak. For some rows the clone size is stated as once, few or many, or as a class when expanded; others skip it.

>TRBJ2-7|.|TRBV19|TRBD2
TGTGCCAGTAGTACTAGCGGGAGTTTGATTGAGCAGTACTTC
CASSTSGSLIEQYF
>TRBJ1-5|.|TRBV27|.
TGTGCCAGCAGGGATATGGGTACAGGGCCTAATCAGCCCCAGCATTTT
CASRDMGTGPNQPQHF
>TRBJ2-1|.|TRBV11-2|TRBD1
TGTGCCAGCAGTAGAGCAGGGGGAAGGAATGAGCAGTTCTTC
CASSRAGGRNEQFF
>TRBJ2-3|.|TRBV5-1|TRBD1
TGCGCCAGCAGACCGACAGGGGGCGAGACAGATACGCAGTATTTT
CASRPTGGETDTQYF
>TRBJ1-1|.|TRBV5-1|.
TGCGCCAGCAGGCTGGGGGCAGAGACTGAAGCTTTCTTT
CASRLGAETEAFF
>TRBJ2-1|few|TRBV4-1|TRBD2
TGCGCCAGCAGCCAAGCAGTTTCTGCTAGCGGGAGTCGGGTCTACAATGAGCAGTTCTTC
CASSQAVSASGSRVYNEQFF
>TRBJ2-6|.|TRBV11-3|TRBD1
TGTGCCAGCAGCGAAACAGGGGTCGGTGGGGCCAACGTCCTGACTTTC
CASSETGVGGANVLTF
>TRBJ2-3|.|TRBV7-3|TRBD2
TGTGCCAGCAGCCCTGGTCTAGCGGGAGGGGCAGATACGCAGTATTTT
CASSPGLAGGADTQYF
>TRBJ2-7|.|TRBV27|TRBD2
TGTGCCAGCAGTTTATTGGTAGCGGGATCAGGCGAGCAGTACTTC
CASSLLVAGSGEQYF
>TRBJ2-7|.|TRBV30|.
TGTGCCTGGAGTGTAACGGTCTCGAAGCAGTACTTC
CAWSVTVSKQYF
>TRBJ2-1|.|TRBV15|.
TGTGCCACCAGCAGGGGGGGACTCAATACCTACAATGAGCAGTTCTTC
CATSRGGLNTYNEQFF
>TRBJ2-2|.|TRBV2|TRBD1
TGTGCCAGCAGTGACGGGACAGGGACCGGGGAGCTGTTTTTT
CASSDGTGTGELFF
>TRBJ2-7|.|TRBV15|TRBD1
TGTGCCACCAGCACCCCGGAGGGACAGGGGGCGGCCGAGCAGTACTTC
CATSTPEGQGAAEQYF
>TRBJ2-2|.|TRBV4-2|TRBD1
TGTGCCAGCAGCCAAGATCCGGCCAGGGGGCGTGACACCGGGGAGCTGTTTTTT
CASSQDPARGRDTGELFF
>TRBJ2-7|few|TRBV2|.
TGTGCCAGCAGCCAACAGGGACCCTACGAGCAGTACTTC
CASSQQGPYEQYF
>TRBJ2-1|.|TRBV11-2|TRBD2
TGTGCCAGCAGCTTAATCCCTAGCGGGAGCGATGAGCAGTTCTTC
CASSLIPSGSDEQFF
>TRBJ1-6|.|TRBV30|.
TGTGCCTGGAGTAATATGGGGGGTAATTCACCCCTCCACTTT
CAWSNMGGNSPLHF
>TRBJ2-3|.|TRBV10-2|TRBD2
TGCGCCAGCAGCGAGACTAGCGGGAGTGCAGATACGCAGTATTTT
CASSETSGSADTQYF
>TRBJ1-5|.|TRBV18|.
TGTGCCAGCTCTGAAGGGGATGGCAATCAGCCCCAGCATTTT
CASSEGDGNQPQHF
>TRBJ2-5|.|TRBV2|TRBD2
TGTGCCAGCAGTACTGTCGCGGGGGGATTGGGGACCCAGTACTTC
CASSTVAGGLGTQYF
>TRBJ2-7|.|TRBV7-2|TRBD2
TGTGCCAGCAGCTTAGCTAGCGGGAGTTTCAACGAGCAGTACTTC
CASSLASGSFNEQYF
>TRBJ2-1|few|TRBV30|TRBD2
TGTGCCTGGAGTGTTACGGGACTAGCGGAATACAATGAGCAGTTCTTC
CAWSVTGLAEYNEQFF
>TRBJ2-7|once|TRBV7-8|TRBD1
TGTGCCAGCAGCTTAGTGCAGGGGGATAATAAGCAGTACTTC
CASSLVQGDNKQYF
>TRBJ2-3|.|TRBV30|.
TGTGCCTGGAGAAGAGGATACAGCACAGATACGCAGTATTTT
CAWRRGYSTDTQYF
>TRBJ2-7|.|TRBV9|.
TGTGCCAGCAGCGTAGACCCTGGGGGGTACGAGCAGTACTTC
CASSVDPGGYEQYF
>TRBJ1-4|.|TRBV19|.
TGTGCCAGTAGTATAGCTCTCACTAGCACGGGTGAAAAACTGTTTTTT
CASSIALTSTGEKLFF
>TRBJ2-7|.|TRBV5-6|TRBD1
TGTGCCAGCAGCTTGGACAGGGGGCTGTCCTACGAGCAGTACTTC
CASSLDRGLSYEQYF
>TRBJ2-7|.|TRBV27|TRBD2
TGTGCCAGCAGTTTATCTGGGACTAGCGGGAGGGGCCCCTACGAGCAGTACTTC
CASSLSGTSGRGPYEQYF
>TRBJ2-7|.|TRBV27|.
TGTGCCAGCAGTTTATCGTTACAGGTCTACGAGCAGTACTTC
CASSLSLQVYEQYF
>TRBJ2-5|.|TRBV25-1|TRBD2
TGTGCCAGCAGTTCAGCGGGAGCCCCACAAGAGACCCAGTACTTC
CASSSAGAPQETQYF
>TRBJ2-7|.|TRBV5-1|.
TGCGCCAGCAGCCCACAGGGCTCCTACGAGCAGTACTTC
CASSPQGSYEQYF
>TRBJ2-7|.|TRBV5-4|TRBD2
TGTGCCAGCAGCTGGGGGCGGGAGCGGGAGAGTTACGAGCAGTACTTC
CASSWGRERESYEQYF
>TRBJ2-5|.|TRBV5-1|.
TGCGCCAGCAGCCATGGGAGTTTTCAAGAGACCCAGTACTTC
CASSHGSFQETQYF
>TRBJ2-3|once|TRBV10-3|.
TGTGCCGCGGGCGGTCGGCGGGTGTCTAGCACAGATACGCAGTATTTT
CAAGGRRVSSTDTQYF
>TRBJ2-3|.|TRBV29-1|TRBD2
TGCAGCGTTGCCCCCAGACTAGCTTCTAGCACAGATACGCAGTATTTT
CSVAPRLASSTDTQYF
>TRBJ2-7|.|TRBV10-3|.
TGTGCCGCTTGTCCTGGCTCCAGGGGATCCTACGAGCAGTACTTC
CAACPGSRGSYEQYF
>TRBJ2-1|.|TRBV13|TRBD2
TGTGCCAGCAGCTTAGCGGGAGGGCTCAGGAGGTCCTACAATGAGCAGTTCTTC
CASSLAGGLRRSYNEQFF
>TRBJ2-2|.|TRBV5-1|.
TGCGCCAGCAGCTTGGCCACCCAGGGAGGGGGGACCGGGGAGCTGTTTTTT
CASSLATQGGGTGELFF
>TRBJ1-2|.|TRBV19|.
TGTGCCAGTAGAAATACAGGCGCCCTTGGCTATGGCTACACCTTC
CASRNTGALGYGYTF
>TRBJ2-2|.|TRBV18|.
TGTGCCAGCTCACCCTCAACCCCTGCAGGGGCCGGGGAGCTGTTTTTT
CASSPSTPAGAGELFF
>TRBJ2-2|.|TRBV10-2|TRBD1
TGCGCCAGCAGTGAGTTTGGACAGGGGACTCGCGGGGAGCTGTTTTTT
CASSEFGQGTRGELFF
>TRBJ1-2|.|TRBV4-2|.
TGTGCCAGCAGCCAACACCCCGGACAGTTAACTAACTATGGCTACACCTTC
CASSQHPGQLTNYGYTF
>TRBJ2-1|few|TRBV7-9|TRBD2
TGTGCCAGCAGCTTAGGCGGGAGGGCCTACAATGAGCAGTTCTTC
CASSLGGRAYNEQFF
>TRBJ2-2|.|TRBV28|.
TGTGCCACCTTCATCAGGGGTACCGGGGAGCTGTTTTTT
CATFIRGTGELFF
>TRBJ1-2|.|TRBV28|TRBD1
TGTGCCAGCAGTTCCTCGGGACAGGGCGCCTATGGCTACACCTTC
CASSSSGQGAYGYTF
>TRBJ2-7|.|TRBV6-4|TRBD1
TGTGCCAGCAGTGACCCGGACAGGGATCACCACGAGCAGTACTTC
CASSDPDRDHHEQYF
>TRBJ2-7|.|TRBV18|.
TGTGCCAGCTCCCGGGACAATCTTGAGGTGCAGCAGTACTTC
CASSRDNLEVQQYF